A selection of T cell receptor beta chains follows, all from one sample in a study of Graves' ophthalmopathy and Graves' hyperthyroidism. TCRdb called the multiplex PCR reads again in MiXCR, with one record for every CDR3 protein. The sample lists about 16,000 distinct CDR3 sequences, 46% occurring once. The sample consisted of peripheral blood. All receptors derive from a woman aged 40 to 55 with stable Graves' hyperthyroidism. CDR3s leave out the opening cysteine and the closing phenylalanine or tryptophan. D genes are given only for firm matches.

j_call d_call v_call cdr3_aa
TRBJ2-1 . TRBV5-6 ASSLSGEGQF
TRBJ2-7 TRBD2 TRBV6-5 ASSQLAGASYEQY
TRBJ1-2 . TRBV5-1 ASSLATANYGYT
TRBJ2-5 TRBD2 TRBV7-2 ASRSSGSTGETQY
TRBJ2-1 TRBD2 TRBV27 ASSKGLAEIYNEQF
TRBJ2-7 TRBD2 TRBV24-1 ATSEGDSGGYEQY
TRBJ2-1 . TRBV2 ASRPLVLSNNEQF
TRBJ2-3 TRBD2 TRBV7-2 ASSEELAGSTDTQY
TRBJ2-1 . TRBV6-1 ASSEELRYEQF
TRBJ1-2 . TRBV20-1 SARMRGEPNYGYT
TRBJ1-2 TRBD1 TRBV15 ATSGGTGDGYT
TRBJ2-2 . TRBV5-1 ASSFGAGTGGELF
TRBJ1-4 TRBD1 TRBV5-5 ASSLARTGRNEKLF
TRBJ1-2 . TRBV20-1 SVVARGRAVDGYT
TRBJ2-3 TRBD2 TRBV7-9 ASSYTSGSTDTQY
TRBJ1-2 TRBD1 TRBV5-5 ASSWDGTGGARYGYT
TRBJ1-2 . TRBV20-1 SASFAAANYGYT
TRBJ1-1 . TRBV20-1 SARQFRVNTEAF